This entry lists 12 T cell receptor beta chains sequenced from one sample in a study of blood T cells in healthy people across ages (dated by TCRdb to 2014 to 2015). Libraries were prepared through 5' RACE. Instrument used: Illumina HiSeq 2500. A second roughly 6 to 12 cycle PCR used a sample-barcoded 5' primer and a J-beta primer mix. TCRdb ran its own pipeline on the public reads, namely fastp trimming at Q25 and MiXCR clone calling, and kept in-frame beta chains. CDR3 protein duplicates are merged, each entry listing the most common genes and DNA. Recorded for this sample are 850,000 to 1,300,000 distinct CDR3 sequences; around 43% of them occurred a single time. 15% to 20% of the sample belongs to the ten largest clones. Sample: blood. The receptors shown here come from a woman aged 55 to 70 in good health.

CDR3 nucleotides: TGTGCCAGCAGCGTAGAGCAGGGAGGGGGCTACACCTTC. The encoded protein is CASSVEQGGGYTF. This sequence joins TRBV9 and TRBJ1-2; D may be TRBD1 (5 bases). The CDR3 covers 13 residues. Germline CDR1 is SGDLS and CDR2 is YYNGEE. Trimming took off 0 bases at V and 8 bases at J, with 11 bases between the two ends.

This clonotype was seen only once. This chain uses TRBV2 with TRBJ2-7, with D uncertain. Trimming took 0 bases from V and 1 from J, leaving 13 bases between them. Germline V CDR1 and CDR2: SNHLY, FYNNEI. The CDR3 totals 16 residues. For the CDR3, the DNA is TGTGCCAGCAGTGAAGCACTCCAGAAACCGTCCTACGAGCAGTACTTC. Translating it yields CASSEALQKPSYEQYF.

This clonotype occurred a few times. This chain joins TRBV15 and TRBJ1-2, with D uncertain. The CDR3 consists of 12 residues. V was trimmed by 1 base and J by 8 bases, leaving 8 bases between them. Germline V gene sequence: CDR1 LNHNV, CDR2 YYDKDF (reference sequence). The CDR3 nucleotides read TGTGCCACCAGCAGAGGGGCAGGAGGCTACACCTTC. It is translated as CATSRGAGGYTF. The variable domain in full, with the rest retrieved from reference TRBV15 and TRBJ1-2, is DAMVIQNPRYQVTQFGKPVTLSCSQTLNHNVMYWYQQKSSQAPKLLFHYYDKDFNNEADTPDNFQSRRPNTSFCFLDIRSPGLGDTAMYLCATSRGAGGYTFGSGTRLTVV.

Only a few counts were recorded for this clonotype. The V gene is TRBV18, the J gene TRBJ2-4; TRBD2 agrees at 10 bases. This CDR3 is built from 18 residues. V lost 2 bases and J lost 6; bases outside the gene matches: 13. Germline V lookup: CDR1 KGHSH, CDR2 LQKENI. DNA of the CDR3: TGTGCCAGCTCACCATATCTAGCGGGAGAGGAGGGTAGAAACATTCAGTACTTC. Its protein product is CASSPYLAGEEGRNIQYF.

This chain uses TRBV2 with TRBJ2-2, with TRBD1 matching 8 bases. CDR1 and CDR2 (germline): SNHLY, FYNNEI. This CDR3 is 15 amino acids long. Trimming at V came to 5 bases and at J to 4 bases, leaving 6 bases not matched to a gene. The CDR3 loop is CASSRGQGGTGELFF. The CDR3 DNA is TGTGCCAGCAGTCGAGGACAGGGCGGCACCGGGGAGCTGTTTTTT.

There are a few counts of this clonotype. The chain is built from TRBV5-6 and TRBJ1-2; 11 bases line up with TRBD1. From germline, CDR1 is SGHDT and CDR2 YYEEEE. Germline trimming cut 1 base from V and 4 bases from J; bases unmatched to any gene: 3. The CDR3 sequence is 15 residues long. This chain's CDR3 is CASSLKDRGPYGYTF. In DNA form, the CDR3 reads TGTGCCAGCAGCTTGAAGGACAGGGGGCCCTATGGCTACACCTTC.

This CDR3 reads CSVVAGSSEQFF. The CDR3 nucleotides read TGCAGCGTTGTAGCGGGATCCAGTGAGCAGTTCTTC. The chain combines TRBV29-1 with TRBJ2-1, with 8 bases lining up with TRBD2. Germline lookup yields CDR1 SQVTM and CDR2 ANQGSEA. The CDR3 has 12 amino acids. Trimming cost V 4 bases and J 9 bases; bases outside gene matches: 5.

The CDR3 is CASSYSFQGAGPQHF. CDR3 DNA sequence: TGTGCCAGCAGTTACTCGTTTCAGGGCGCAGGGCCCCAGCATTTT. The rearrangement joins TRBV6-2 or TRBV6-3 to TRBJ1-5; perhaps TRBD1 as D (5 bases). Germline CDR1 and CDR2: MNHEY and SVGEGT. V was clipped by 0 bases and J by 9 bases, with 15 bases between them. The CDR3 sequence is 15 residues long.

V gene TRBV6-1 combines with J gene TRBJ2-2; 7 nucleotides match TRBD2. V shed 1 base, J shed 2 bases, and the junction held 7 bases outside the gene matches. This CDR3 has 17 residues. From germline, CDR1 is MNHNS and CDR2 SASEGT. The CDR3 nucleotides are TGTGCCAGCAGTGAAGGATGGGGCGGGAGCAACACCGGGGAGCTGTTTTTT. Its protein is CASSEGWGGSNTGELFF.

This clonotype was seen a handful of times. The chain joins TRBV3-1 to TRBJ1-4; no reliable D call. With 4 bases removed from V and 5 bases from J, the gap between germline ends came to 8 bases. The CDR3 contains 13 residues. Germline V gives CDR1 LGHDT, CDR2 YNNKEL (reference sequence). CDR3 protein: CASSPWSNEKLFF. As DNA, the CDR3 is TGTGCCAGCAGCCCTTGGAGCAATGAAAAACTGTTTTTT.

The rearrangement joins TRBV25-1 to TRBJ2-5; the D is unclear. The germline CDR1 and CDR2 sequences are MGHDK and SYGVNS. The ends were cut back, 5 bases at V and 11 bases at J, with 15 bases in the middle. The CDR3 length is 12 residues. CDR3 sequence (DNA): TGTGCCAGCAGTAAAGGGTTTGGTGAGCAGTACTTC. Translated, it gives CASSKGFGEQYF.

The rearrangement joins TRBV6-5 to TRBJ2-4; 11 bases agree with TRBD2. The DNA end is a closer match to TRBJ2-7, so the J assignment may be wrong. CDR1 is MNHEY, CDR2 SVGAGI, per germline. The CDR3 is made up of 14 amino acids. The CDR3 sequence is CASSPTSGKYEQYF. The DNA for the CDR3 is TGTGCCAGCAGCCCGACTAGCGGGAAGTACGAGCAGTACTTC.